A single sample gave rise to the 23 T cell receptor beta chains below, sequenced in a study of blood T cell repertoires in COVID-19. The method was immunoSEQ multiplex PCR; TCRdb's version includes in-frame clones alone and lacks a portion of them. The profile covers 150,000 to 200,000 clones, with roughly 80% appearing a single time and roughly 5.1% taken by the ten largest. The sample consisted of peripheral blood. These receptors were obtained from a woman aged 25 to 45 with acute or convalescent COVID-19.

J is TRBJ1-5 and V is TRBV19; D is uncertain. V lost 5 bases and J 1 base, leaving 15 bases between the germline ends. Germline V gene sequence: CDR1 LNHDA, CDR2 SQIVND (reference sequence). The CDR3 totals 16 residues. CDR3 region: CASSGVAWRSNQPQHF. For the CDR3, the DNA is TGTGCCAGTAGTGGTGTCGCGTGGCGGAGCAATCAGCCCCAGCATTTT.

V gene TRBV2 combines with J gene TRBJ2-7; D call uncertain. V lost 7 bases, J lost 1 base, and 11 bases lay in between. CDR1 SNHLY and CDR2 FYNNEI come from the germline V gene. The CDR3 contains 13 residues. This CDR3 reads CASNPVFSYEQYF. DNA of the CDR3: TGTGCCAGCAATCCGGTTTTTTCCTACGAGCAGTACTTC.

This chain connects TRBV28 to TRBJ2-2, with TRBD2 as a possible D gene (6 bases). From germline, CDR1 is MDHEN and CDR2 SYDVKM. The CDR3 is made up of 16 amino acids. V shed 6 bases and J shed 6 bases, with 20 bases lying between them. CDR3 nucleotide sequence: TGTGCCAGCAGGCGCGCGGGACCCTTTTCCGCCGGGGAGCTGTTTTTT. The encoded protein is CASRRAGPFSAGELFF.

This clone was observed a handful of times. This CDR3 is CASRNRGAYEQYF. CDR3 sequence (DNA): TGTGCCAGTAGGAACAGGGGGGCCTACGAGCAGTACTTC. This chain joins TRBV19 and TRBJ2-7, with 8 bases matching TRBD1. Germline V gene lookup returns CDR1 LNHDA and CDR2 SQIVND (reference sequence). V dropped 6 bases and J dropped 2; count of bases not matched to a gene: 3. This CDR3 is built from 13 residues. Variable domain in full (rest from reference TRBV19 and TRBJ2-7): DGGITQSPKYLFRKEGQNVTLSCEQNLNHDAMYWYRQDPGQGLRLIYYSQIVNDFQKGDIAEGYSVSREKKESFPLTVTSAQKNPTAFYLCASRNRGAYEQYFGPGTRLTVT.

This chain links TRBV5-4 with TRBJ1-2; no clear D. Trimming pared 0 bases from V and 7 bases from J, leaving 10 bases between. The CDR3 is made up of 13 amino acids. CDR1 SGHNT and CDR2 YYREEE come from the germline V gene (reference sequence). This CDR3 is CASSLGQSPGYTF. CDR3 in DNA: TGTGCCAGCAGCTTGGGACAAAGCCCTGGCTACACCTTC.

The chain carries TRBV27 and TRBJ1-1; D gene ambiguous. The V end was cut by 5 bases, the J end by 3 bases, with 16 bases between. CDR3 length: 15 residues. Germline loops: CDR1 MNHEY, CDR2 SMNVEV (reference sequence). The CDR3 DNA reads TGTGCCAGCAGTCCTAGCCTTCGGATTCACACTGAAGCTTTCTTT. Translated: CASSPSLRIHTEAFF.

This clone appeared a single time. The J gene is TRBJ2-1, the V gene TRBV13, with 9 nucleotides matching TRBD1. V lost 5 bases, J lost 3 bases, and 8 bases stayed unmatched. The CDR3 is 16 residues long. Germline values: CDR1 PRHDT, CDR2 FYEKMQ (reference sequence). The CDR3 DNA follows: TGTGCCAGCAGCGGAATCGGGGACAGGGACTACAATGAGCAGTTCTTC. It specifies CASSGIGDRDYNEQFF. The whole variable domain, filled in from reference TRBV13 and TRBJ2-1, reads AAGVIQSPRHLIKEKRETATLKCYPIPRHDTVYWYQQGPGQDPQFLISFYEKMQSDKGSIPDRFSAQQFSDYHSELNMSSLELGDSALYFCASSGIGDRDYNEQFFGPGTRLTVL.

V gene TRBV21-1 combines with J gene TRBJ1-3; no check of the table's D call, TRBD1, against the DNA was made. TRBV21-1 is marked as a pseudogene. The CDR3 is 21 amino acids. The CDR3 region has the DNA TGTGCCAGCAGCTCCACTCTCCGGGACAGTGAACCTCACTACTCTGGAAACACCATATATTTT. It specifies CASSSTLRDSEPHYSGNTIYF.

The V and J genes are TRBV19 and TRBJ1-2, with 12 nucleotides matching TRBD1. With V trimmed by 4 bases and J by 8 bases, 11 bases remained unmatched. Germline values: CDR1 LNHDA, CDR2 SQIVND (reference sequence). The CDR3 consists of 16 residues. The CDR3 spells CASSKSPGTGGWGYTF. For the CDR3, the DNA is TGTGCCAGTAGTAAAAGTCCCGGGACAGGGGGCTGGGGCTACACCTTC.

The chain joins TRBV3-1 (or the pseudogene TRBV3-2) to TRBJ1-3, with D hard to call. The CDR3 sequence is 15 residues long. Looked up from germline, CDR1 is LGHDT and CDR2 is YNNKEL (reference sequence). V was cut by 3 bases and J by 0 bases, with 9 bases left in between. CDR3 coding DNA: TGTGCCAGCAGCCAGGACTCTCGCTCTGGAAACACCATATATTTT. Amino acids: CASSQDSRSGNTIYF.

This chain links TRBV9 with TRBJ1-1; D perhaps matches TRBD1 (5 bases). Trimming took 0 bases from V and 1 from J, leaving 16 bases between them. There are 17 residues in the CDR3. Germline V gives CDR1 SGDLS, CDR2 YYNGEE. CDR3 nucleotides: TGTGCCAGCAGCGTAGGATTGGGTTTAGGACAGAACACTGAAGCTTTCTTT. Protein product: CASSVGLGLGQNTEAFF.

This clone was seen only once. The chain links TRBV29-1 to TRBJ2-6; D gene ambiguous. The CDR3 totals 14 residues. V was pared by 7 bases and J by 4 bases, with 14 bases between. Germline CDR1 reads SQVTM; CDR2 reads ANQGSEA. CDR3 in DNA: TGCAGCGCCCGTATGGGCCGAGGGGCCAACGTCCTGACTTTC. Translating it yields CSARMGRGANVLTF.

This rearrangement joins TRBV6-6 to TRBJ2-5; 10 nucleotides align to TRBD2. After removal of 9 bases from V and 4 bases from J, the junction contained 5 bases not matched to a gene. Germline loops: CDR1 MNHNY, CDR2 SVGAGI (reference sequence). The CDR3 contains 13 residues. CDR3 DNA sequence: TGTGCCAGTCTAGCGGGAGATCGAGAGACCCAGTACTTC. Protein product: CASLAGDRETQYF.

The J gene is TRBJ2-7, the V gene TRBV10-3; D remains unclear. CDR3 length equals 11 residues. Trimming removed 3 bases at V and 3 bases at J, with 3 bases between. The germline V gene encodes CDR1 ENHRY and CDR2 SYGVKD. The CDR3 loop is CAISELYEQYF. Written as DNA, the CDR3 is TGTGCCATCAGTGAACTCTACGAGCAGTACTTC.

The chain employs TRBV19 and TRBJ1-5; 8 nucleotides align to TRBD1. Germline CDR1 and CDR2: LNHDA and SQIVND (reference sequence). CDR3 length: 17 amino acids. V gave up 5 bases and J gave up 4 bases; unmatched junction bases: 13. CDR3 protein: CASSVIVLDRANQPQHF. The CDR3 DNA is TGTGCCAGTAGTGTTATAGTTTTGGACAGGGCAAATCAGCCCCAGCATTTT.

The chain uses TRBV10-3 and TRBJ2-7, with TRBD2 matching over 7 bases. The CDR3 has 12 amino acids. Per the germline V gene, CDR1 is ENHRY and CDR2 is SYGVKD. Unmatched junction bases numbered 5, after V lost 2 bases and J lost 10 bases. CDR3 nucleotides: TGTGCCATCAGTGAGGCGCCGGGACTACAGTACTTC. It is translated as CAISEAPGLQYF.

The CDR3 protein is CASSLAGVNEQFF. The DNA for the CDR3 is TGTGCCAGCAGCCTAGCGGGGGTCAATGAGCAGTTCTTC. The rearrangement links TRBV12-3 or TRBV12-4 to TRBJ2-1, with 10 nucleotides matching TRBD2. Trimming cost V 6 bases and J 6 bases; bases outside gene matches: 2. The CDR3 is made up of 13 amino acids.

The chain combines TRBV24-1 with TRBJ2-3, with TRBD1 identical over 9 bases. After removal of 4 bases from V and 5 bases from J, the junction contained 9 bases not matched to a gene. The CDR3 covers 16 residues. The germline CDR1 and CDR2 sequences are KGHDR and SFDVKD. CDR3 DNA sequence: TGTGCCACCAGTGACCTTGGACAGGGGCGCCAAGATACGCAGTATTTT. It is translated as CATSDLGQGRQDTQYF.

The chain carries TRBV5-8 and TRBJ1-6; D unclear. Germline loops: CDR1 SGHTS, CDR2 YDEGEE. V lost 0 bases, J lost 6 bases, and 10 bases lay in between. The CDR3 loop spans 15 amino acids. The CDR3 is CASSLEVASNSPLHF. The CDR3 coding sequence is TGTGCCAGCAGCTTGGAGGTAGCTTCTAATTCACCCCTCCACTTT. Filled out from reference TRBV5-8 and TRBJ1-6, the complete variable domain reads EAGVTQSPTHLIKTRGQQATLRCSPISGHTSVYWYQQALGLGLQFLLWYDEGEERNRGNFPPRFSGRQFPNYSSELNVNALELEDSALYLCASSLEVASNSPLHFGNGTRLTVT.

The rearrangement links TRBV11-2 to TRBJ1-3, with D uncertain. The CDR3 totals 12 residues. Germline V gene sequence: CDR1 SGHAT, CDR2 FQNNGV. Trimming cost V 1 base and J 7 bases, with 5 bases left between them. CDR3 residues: CASSLGPNTIYF. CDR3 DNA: TGTGCCAGCAGCTTAGGGCCTAACACCATATATTTT.

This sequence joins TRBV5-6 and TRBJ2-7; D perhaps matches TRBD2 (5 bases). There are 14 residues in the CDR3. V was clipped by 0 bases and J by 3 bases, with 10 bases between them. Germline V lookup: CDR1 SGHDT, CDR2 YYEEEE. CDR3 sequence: CASSLELDFYEQYF. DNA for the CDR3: TGTGCCAGCAGCTTGGAGTTGGACTTCTACGAGCAGTACTTC.

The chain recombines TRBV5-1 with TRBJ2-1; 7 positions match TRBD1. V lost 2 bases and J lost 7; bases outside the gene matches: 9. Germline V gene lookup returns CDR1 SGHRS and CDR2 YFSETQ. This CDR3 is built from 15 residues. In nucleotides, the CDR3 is TGCGCCAGCAGCTTCCGGGACAGTCACCCTAATGAGCAGTTCTTC. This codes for CASSFRDSHPNEQFF. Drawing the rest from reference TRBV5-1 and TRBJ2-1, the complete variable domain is KAGVTQTPRYLIKTRGQQVTLSCSPISGHRSVSWYQQTPGQGLQFLFEYFSETQRNKGNFPGRFSGRQFSNSRSEMNVSTLELGDSALYLCASSFRDSHPNEQFFGPGTRLTVL.

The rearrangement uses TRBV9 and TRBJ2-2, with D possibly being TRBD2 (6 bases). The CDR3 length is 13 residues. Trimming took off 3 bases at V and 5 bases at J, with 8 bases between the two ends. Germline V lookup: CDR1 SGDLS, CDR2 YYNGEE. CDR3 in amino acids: CASSGGLTGELFF. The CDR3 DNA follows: TGTGCCAGCAGCGGGGGACTTACCGGGGAGCTGTTTTTT.